Below, one TCR beta chain is given with its context. The table lists this clone with many counts. Its antigen is unknown. Per-nucleotide qualities are absent, and no much larger clonotype sits a single base away. Sample time point, as interpreted from the label and publication: less than 25 weeks on oral tofacitinib. The sample's treatment or condition label, in plain terms: oral pan-JAK inhibitor, 5-10 mg twice daily. Lesional scalp punch biopsies and peripheral blood were obtained from alopecia areata patients. PBMCs were isolated by density centrifugation and stained for CD3, CD4 and CD8, after which CD4+ and CD8+ T cells were sorted on a FACSAria. The CDR3 numbers 12 residues from cysteine through phenylalanine. The entry retains the CDR3 DNA only, 36 bases that are in frame from base 1. V trim: 6 bases; J trim: 9 bases; unmatched bases: 4. From a lookup of the germline V gene, CDR1 and CDR2 are SNHLY and FYNNEI.

This specimen comes from a study of CD8+ T cells in alopecia areata (dated by TCRdb to 2016 to 2019). Broadly, across the study: Treated patients were enrolled in an open-label pilot trial of oral tofacitinib at 5 to 10 mg twice daily for moderate-to-severe alopecia areata. On the human side, TCRbeta sequencing was run on scalp tissue and on sorted CD4+ and CD8+ peripheral blood T cells from healthy controls and from alopecia areata patients with either patchy or totalis/universalis disease. To study T cell clonal expansion in alopecia areata, the researchers applied high-throughput TCRbeta sequencing to both the C3H/HeJ mouse model and human patients. Tofacitinib-treated patients had biopsies at baseline and at 4 and 24 weeks of treatment, with a later scalp biopsy in several patients. Clonality in the scalp was compared among normal scalp (n=4), patchy alopecia areata scalp (n=8), and alopecia totalis/universalis scalp (n=8). Tofacitinib was given for 6 to 18 months, followed by 6 months of follow-up off drug to assess delayed response and recurrence. TCRbeta CDR3 regions were amplified by immunoSEQ multiplex PCR using 35 Vbeta forward and 13 Jbeta reverse primers. Disease severity in treated patients was measured with the SALT score, which quantifies the percentage of affected scalp surface area. RNA was extracted with the PAXgene miRNA kit for fixed scalp, the miRNeasy kit for PBMCs, and the RNeasy kit for mouse skin.

General conclusions and limits of the study: Shared TCR sequences between patients were less evident than in mice, which may be partly attributable to HLA diversity in the patient population. The treated cohort was small, with a single nonresponder, so links between baseline CD8+ expansion and response need larger studies. Higher clonality and more expanded CD8+ clones were observed in lesional scalp than in normal scalp, particularly in alopecia totalis/universalis, a finding suggestive of antigenic drive. During tofacitinib treatment, many expanded lesional clones remained in scalp and blood, and this persistence may partly explain relapse after treatment is stopped. Scalp clonality and the number of expanded CD8+ clones among the top 100 scalp clones were significantly decreased by tofacitinib. Unlike mouse skin, which is dominated by gammadelta T cells, normal human skin has resident alphabeta T cells that are also sequenced, and this complicates analysis of the scalp TCR repertoire.

Library prep was done by the immunoSEQ multiplex PCR assay. RNA was extracted from all samples and reverse transcribed into cDNA as template for TCR sequencing. First-strand cDNA was synthesized using SuperScript III with a 2:1 mix of oligo-dT and random hexamers. A synthetic immune receptor repertoire was used to assess amplification bias, and residual bias was removed computationally. From the authors' description of their analysis: Raw reads were preprocessed for error removal, and CDR3 was defined according to IMGT conventions as running from the conserved cysteine to phenylalanine. Clonality was computed as 1 minus the Shannon entropy, with the entropy normalized by log2 of the number of productive unique TCRs. Scalp TCRbeta sequences were cross-referenced with sorted blood CD4 and CD8 repertoires so that the CD4 or CD8 identity of scalp clones could be inferred. TCRdb took over this immuneACCESS table, retaining in-frame rearrangements with V and J assigned. Such tables are incomplete; in checked studies, under half of the missing clones stem from an unresolved V gene, and the remainder is unexplained. The V and J calls and clone size come from that table; D and trimming were worked out from the DNA. Present in this sample are about 110,000 clones, less than 60% of which were seen just once. The top ten clonotypes cover 3% to 4% of the sample.

The receptor was derived from a human donor with alopecia areata. The starting material was CD4+ T cells sorted from blood, obtained at week 24, from a patient treated with tofacitinib. The rearranged segments are TRBV2 and TRBJ2-1; the junction holds 8 bases that match TRBD2. The nucleotides are TGTGCCAGCAGCGGACTAGCCTTTGAGCAGTTCTTC. Translated, it gives CASSGLAFEQFF.